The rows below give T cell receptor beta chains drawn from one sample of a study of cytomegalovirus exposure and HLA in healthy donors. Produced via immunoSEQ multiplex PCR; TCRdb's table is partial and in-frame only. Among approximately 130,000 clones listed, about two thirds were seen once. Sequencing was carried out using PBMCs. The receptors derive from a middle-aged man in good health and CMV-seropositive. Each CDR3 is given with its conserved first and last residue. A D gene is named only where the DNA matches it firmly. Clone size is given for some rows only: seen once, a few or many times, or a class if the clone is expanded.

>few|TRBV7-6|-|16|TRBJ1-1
TGTGCCAGCAGCTTAGCGGGGGGGAGGTTAAACACTGAAGCTTTCTTT
CASSLAGGRLNTEAFF
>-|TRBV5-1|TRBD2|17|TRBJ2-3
TGCGCCAGCAGCCCCCCGGGACTAGCGGGGGGGTCGGATACGCAGTATTTT
CASSPPGLAGGSDTQYF
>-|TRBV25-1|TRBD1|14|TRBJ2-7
TGTGTCAGCAGTAAAGGACAGGGTGCCTACGAGCAGTACTTC
CVSSKGQGAYEQYF
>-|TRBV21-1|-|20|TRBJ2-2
TGTGCCAGCAGCAATTGGGTCGACGAGACTCCCTACCCCCACACCGGGGAGCTGTTTTTT
CASSNWVDETPYPHTGELFF
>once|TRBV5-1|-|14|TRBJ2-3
TGCGCCAGCAGCTTGGAGGGGAGCACAGATACGCAGTATTTT
CASSLEGSTDTQYF
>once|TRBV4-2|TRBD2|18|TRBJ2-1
TGTGCCAGCAGCCAAGATCGCGTTTGGAGACTAGCCCCTAATGAGCAGTTCTTC
CASSQDRVWRLAPNEQFF
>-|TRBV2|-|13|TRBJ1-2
TGTGCCAGGGGCCGTGGAACTTACTATGGCTACACCTTC
CARGRGTYYGYTF
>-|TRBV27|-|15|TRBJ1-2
TGTGCCAGCAGTTTATATGGCAGGAACAACTATGGCTACACCTTC
CASSLYGRNNYGYTF
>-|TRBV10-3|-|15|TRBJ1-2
TGTGCCATCAGTGAGAGCGGGAGAGCTAACTATGGCTACACCTTC
CAISESGRANYGYTF
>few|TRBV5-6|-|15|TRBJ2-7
TGTGCCAGCAGCCGTTCCCGGGCCTTAGGGAGCGAGCAGTACTTC
CASSRSRALGSEQYF
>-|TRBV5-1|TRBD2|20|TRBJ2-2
TGCGCCAGCAGCTTGCTCGATGGCGGGGGGGCCGCACAGAACACCGGGGAGCTGTTTTTT
CASSLLDGGGAAQNTGELFF
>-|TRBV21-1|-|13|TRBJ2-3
TGTGCCAGCAGCAGAGGACTAGCCGATACGCAGTATTTT
CASSRGLADTQYF
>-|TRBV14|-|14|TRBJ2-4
TGTGCCAGCAGCCAACAATCAGCCAAAAACATTCAGTACTTC
CASSQQSAKNIQYF
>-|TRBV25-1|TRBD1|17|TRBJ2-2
TGTGCCAGCAGTGGCCGGACAGGGAAGGGAGGCACCGGGGAGCTGTTTTTT
CASSGRTGKGGTGELFF
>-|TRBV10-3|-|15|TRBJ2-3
TGTGCCATCAGTGAGTCAACCACAGGCACAGATACGCAGTATTTT
CAISESTTGTDTQYF
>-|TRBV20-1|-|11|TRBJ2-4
TGCAGTGCTCCGTCCAAAAACATTCAGTACTTC
CSAPSKNIQYF
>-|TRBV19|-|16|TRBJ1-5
TGTGCCAGTAGTGCGGCTAAGGGACTGAGCAATCAGCCCCAGCATTTT
CASSAAKGLSNQPQHF
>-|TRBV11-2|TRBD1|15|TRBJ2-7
TGTGCCAGCAGCTTAGGAGGACAGGGTTACTACGAGCAGTACTTC
CASSLGGQGYYEQYF
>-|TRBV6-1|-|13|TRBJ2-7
TGTGCCAGCAGCTGGACTGATTCCTACGAGCAGTACTTC
CASSWTDSYEQYF
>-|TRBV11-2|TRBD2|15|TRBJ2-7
TGTGCCAGCAGCTTAGATAAGCGGGGACCCTACGAGCAGTACTTC
CASSLDKRGPYEQYF
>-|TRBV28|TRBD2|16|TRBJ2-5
TGTGCCAGCAGTCGGCGGAGCGGGGGGACCCAAGAGACCCAGTACTTC
CASSRRSGGTQETQYF
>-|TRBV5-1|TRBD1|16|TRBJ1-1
TGCGCCAGCTCACAGGGGGATATTTTTTTGAACACTGAAGCTTTCTTT
CASSQGDIFLNTEAFF
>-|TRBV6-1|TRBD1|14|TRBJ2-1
TGTGCCAGCAGGACAGGGAGCTCCTACAATGAGCAGTTCTTC
CASRTGSSYNEQFF
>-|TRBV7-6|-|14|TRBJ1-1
TGTGCCAGCAGCTTACGGGGTATGAACACTGAAGCTTTCTTT
CASSLRGMNTEAFF
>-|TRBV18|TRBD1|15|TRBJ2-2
TGTGCCAGCTCATCCGGGACAGGGGCCAGCGGGGAGCTGTTTTTT
CASSSGTGASGELFF
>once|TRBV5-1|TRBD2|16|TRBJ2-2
TGCGCCAGCGGCCGAGTGCGGGGGACTGACACCGGGGAGCTGTTTTTT
CASGRVRGTDTGELFF
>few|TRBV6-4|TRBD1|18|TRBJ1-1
TGTGCCAGCAGCATAGGGACAGGGGGGGATTTAGGGAACACTGAAGCTTTCTTT
CASSIGTGGDLGNTEAFF
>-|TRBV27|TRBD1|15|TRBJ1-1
TGTGCCAGCAGTTTATCGAGGCGACAGGGCACTGAAGCTTTCTTT
CASSLSRRQGTEAFF
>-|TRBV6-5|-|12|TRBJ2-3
TGTGCCAGCAGAACTAGCACAGATACGCAGTATTTT
CASRTSTDTQYF
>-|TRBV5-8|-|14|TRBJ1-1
TGTGCCAGCAGCTTGGAGTCAGTGAACACTGAAGCTTTCTTT
CASSLESVNTEAFF
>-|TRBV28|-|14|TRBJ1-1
TGTGCCAGCACTGAATCGGTCCAGAACACTGAAGCTTTCTTT
CASTESVQNTEAFF
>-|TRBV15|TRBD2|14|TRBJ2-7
TGTGCCACCAGCAGAGGCTCTGCGGGGGACGAGCAGTACTTC
CATSRGSAGDEQYF
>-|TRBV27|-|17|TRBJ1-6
TGTGCCAGCAGTTTATTCTCTATTTCCTCCTATAATTCACCCCTCCACTTT
CASSLFSISSYNSPLHF
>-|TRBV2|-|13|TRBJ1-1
TGTGCCAGCAGTGCAACAGAGAACACTGAAGCTTTCTTT
CASSATENTEAFF
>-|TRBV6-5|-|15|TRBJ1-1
TGTGCCAGCAGTCCCTCGGGGGGTATGAACACTGAAGCTTTCTTT
CASSPSGGMNTEAFF
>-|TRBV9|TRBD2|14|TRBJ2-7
TGTGCCAGCAGCGTAGTTAGCGGGGGGGCCGAGCAGTACTTC
CASSVVSGGAEQYF
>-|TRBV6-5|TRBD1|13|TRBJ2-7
TGTGCCAGCAGGCGGACAGGGGGATCGGAGCAGTACTTC
CASRRTGGSEQYF
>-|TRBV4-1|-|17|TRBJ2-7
TGCGCCAGCAGCCAAGATCGATGGTCCAGCGCATCCTACGAGCAGTACTTC
CASSQDRWSSASYEQYF
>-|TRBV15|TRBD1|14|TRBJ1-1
TGTGCCACCAGCAGTCAGGGGGGAAACACTGAAGCTTTCTTT
CATSSQGGNTEAFF
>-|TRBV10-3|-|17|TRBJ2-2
TGTGCCATCAGCCGAGGGGACTCCCTGGGCGAGACCGGGGAGCTGTTTTTT
CAISRGDSLGETGELFF
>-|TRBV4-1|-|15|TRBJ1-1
TGCGCCAGCAGCCAGCCTAACGTCAGGCTCAAGGAAGCTTTCTTT
CASSQPNVRLKEAFF
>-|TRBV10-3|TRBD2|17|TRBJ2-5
TGTGCCATCAGTGCCTATGGGACTAGCGGGGGACAAGAGACCCAGTACTTC
CAISAYGTSGGQETQYF
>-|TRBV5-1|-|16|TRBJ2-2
TGCGCCAGCAGCTGGGAACTAGGCGCAGGCACCGGGGAGCTGTTTTTT
CASSWELGAGTGELFF
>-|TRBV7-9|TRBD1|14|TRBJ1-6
TGTGCCAGCAGCCCGGGACAGGGCCATTCACCCCTCCACTTT
CASSPGQGHSPLHF
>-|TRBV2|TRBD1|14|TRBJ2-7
TGTGCCAGCAGTGAACCAGGGGGCTCCTACGAGCAGTACTTC
CASSEPGGSYEQYF
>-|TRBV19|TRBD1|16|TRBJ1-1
TGTGCCAGTAGTATAGAGACAGGGGTTCCATACACTGAAGCTTTCTTT
CASSIETGVPYTEAFF
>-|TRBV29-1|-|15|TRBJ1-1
TGCAGCGTCGGATGGGGGGGGACAATGAACACTGAAGCTTTCTTT
CSVGWGGTMNTEAFF
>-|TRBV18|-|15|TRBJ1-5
TGTGCCAGCTCACTTGGAGGGGTGAGAACTCAGCCCCAGCATTTC
CASSLGGVRTQPQHF
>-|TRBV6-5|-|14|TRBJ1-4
TGTGCCAGCAGTTACTCGACCGCAGGTGAAAAACTGTTTTTT
CASSYSTAGEKLFF
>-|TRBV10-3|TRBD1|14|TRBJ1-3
TGTGCCATCAGTGGACAGGGGGCCCGAAACACCATATATTTT
CAISGQGARNTIYF
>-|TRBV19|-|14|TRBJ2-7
TGTGCCACCTCTCTCAGGGGAAATTCCTACGAGCAGTACTTC
CATSLRGNSYEQYF
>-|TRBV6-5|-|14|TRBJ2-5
TGTGCCAGCAGACCCATAGCGAACCAAGAGACCCAGTACTTC
CASRPIANQETQYF
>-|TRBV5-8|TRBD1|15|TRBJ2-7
TGTGCCAGCAGCTTAAGACAGGGGTGGGTCTACGAGCAGTACTTC
CASSLRQGWVYEQYF
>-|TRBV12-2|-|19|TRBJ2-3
TGTGCAAGTCGCTTAGCGCTCTCATTCCCAGCGGGGGGGCTAGATACGCAGTATTTT
CASRLALSFPAGGLDTQYF
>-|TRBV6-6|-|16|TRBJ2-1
TGTGCCAGCAGTACCGAAAAGTCGAGCTCCTACAATGAGCAGTTCTTC
CASSTEKSSSYNEQFF
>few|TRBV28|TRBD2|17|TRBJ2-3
TGTGCCAGCATGGGAGCGGGAGCAGGGATAAAGTCAGATACGCAGTATTTT
CASMGAGAGIKSDTQYF
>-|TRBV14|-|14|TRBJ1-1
TGTGCCAGCAGCCAAGTTCAGGGGTTTGGGCCAGCTTTCTTT
CASSQVQGFGPAFF